Below are 26 T cell receptor beta chains sequenced from a single sample in a study of radiotherapy plus CTLA-4 blockade in lung cancer. Sequenced by immunoSEQ multiplex PCR; TCRdb stores in-frame clones only, minus some. The table shows about 60,000 clones, with 77% occurring only once. Specimen: peripheral blood, collected from a patient treated with radiotherapy plus ipilimumab. Receptor source: a human donor with non-small cell lung cancer who had a partial response to radiotherapy plus ipilimumab.

This chain uses TRBV6-6 with TRBJ1-1; TRBD1 matches at 11 bases. Germline lookup yields CDR1 MNHNY and CDR2 SVGAGI (reference sequence). The CDR3 sequence is 15 residues long. With 5 bases clipped from V and 2 bases from J, the junction kept 4 bases outside the gene matches. The CDR3 nucleotides read TGTGCCAGCAGTAGGACAGGGGGCGCCAACACTGAAGCTTTCTTT. Translation: CASSRTGGANTEAFF.

The chain combines TRBV5-4 with TRBJ2-3, with a possible D match to TRBD1 (6 bases). The CDR3 has 14 amino acids. Per germline, CDR1 SGHNT and CDR2 YYREEE (reference sequence). Trimming removed 4 bases at V and 0 bases at J, with 9 bases between. The CDR3 reads CASSRGGSTDTQYF. In nucleotides, the CDR3 is TGTGCCAGCAGCCGAGGGGGAAGCACAGATACGCAGTATTTT.

The genes are TRBV4-2 and TRBJ1-4, with D maybe TRBD1 (5 bases). V was clipped by 1 base and J by 0 bases, with 12 bases between them. This CDR3 is built from 17 residues. In germline, CDR1 is LGHNA, CDR2 YNFKEQ. CDR3 loop: CASSQVGLSATNEKLFF. The CDR3 DNA reads as TGTGCCAGCAGCCAAGTGGGGCTCTCAGCAACTAATGAAAAACTGTTTTTT.

CDR3: CASSDSGLAGDPDTQYF. In nucleotides, the CDR3 is TGCGCCAGCAGTGACTCCGGACTAGCGGGGGACCCAGATACGCAGTATTTT. The chain employs TRBV10-2 and TRBJ2-3, with TRBD2 matching 13 bases. The germline V gene encodes CDR1 WSHSY and CDR2 SAAADI. The CDR3 runs to 17 residues. The V segment lost 3 bases and the J segment 4 bases; nucleotides outside the gene matches: 7.

The chain employs TRBV28 and TRBJ1-5; 8 bases are a match to TRBD1. CDR1 MDHEN and CDR2 SYDVKM come from the germline V gene. Trimming at V came to 6 bases and at J to 6 bases, leaving 4 bases not matched to a gene. This CDR3 is built from 13 residues. CDR3 protein: CASRSTGVQPQHF. In DNA form, the CDR3 reads TGTGCCAGCAGATCGACAGGGGTTCAGCCCCAGCATTTT.

V usage is TRBV7-6 and J usage is TRBJ1-2; D gene ambiguous. Germline assignment: CDR1 SGHVS and CDR2 FNYEAQ. Between the trimmed V and J ends, which lost 1 base and 3 bases, there was a span of 6 bases. The CDR3 runs 13 residues. The CDR3 DNA follows: TGTGCCAGCAGCTTAGTGGCTTACTATGGCTACACCTTC. It codes for CASSLVAYYGYTF.

V is TRBV4-1 and J is TRBJ1-2, with unresolved D. Germline CDR1 reads MGHRA; CDR2 reads YSYEKL. The V end lost 1 base, the J end lost 1 base, and 10 bases lay between the germline ends. The length of the CDR3 is 15 residues. The chain's CDR3 is CASSQAFDNNYGYTF. The CDR3 coding sequence is TGCGCCAGCAGCCAAGCCTTCGACAATAACTATGGCTACACCTTC.

Points on this clone: The junction does not match germline at one end; this may be a read error. The chain recombines TRBV28 with TRBJ2-7, with 7 positions matching TRBD1. The CDR3 runs 15 residues. Germline V lookup: CDR1 MDHEN, CDR2 SYDVKM. The CDR3 here is CASSLRRGITYGQYF. CDR3 bases: TGTGCCAGCAGTTTACGCAGGGGGATAACCTACGGGCAGTACTTC.

The genes are TRBV19 and TRBJ1-5, with D possibly matching TRBD1 (6 bases). The V end lost 4 bases, the J end lost 0 bases, and 10 bases lay between the germline ends. This CDR3 has 15 amino acids. Germline CDR1 LNHDA, CDR2 SQIVND (reference sequence). CDR3 region: CASSTGTPSNQPQHF. In nucleotides, the CDR3 is TGTGCCAGTAGTACGGGGACACCTAGCAATCAGCCCCAGCATTTT.

This chain joins TRBV9 and TRBJ1-1; 8 nucleotides line up with TRBD1. CDR3 length equals 15 residues. The germline V gene has CDR1 SGDLS and CDR2 YYNGEE. Trimming took 0 bases from V and 2 from J; bases not matched to a gene: 3. The CDR3 spells CASSVEPGGNTEAFF. CDR3 nucleotides: TGTGCCAGCAGCGTAGAACCAGGGGGCAACACTGAAGCTTTCTTT.

CDR3 protein: CASSHRDRVEETQYF. In nucleotides, the CDR3 is TGTGCCAGCTCACACCGGGACAGGGTGGAGGAGACCCAGTACTTC. The chain links TRBV18 to TRBJ2-5; 9 nucleotides line up with TRBD1. The CDR3 contains 15 residues. Unmatched junction bases numbered 8, after V lost 4 bases and J lost 5 bases. Germline V lookup: CDR1 KGHSH, CDR2 LQKENI.

The rearrangement links TRBV19 to TRBJ2-7; tentatively, D is TRBD1 (7 bases). The germline CDR1 and CDR2 sequences are LNHDA and SQIVND (reference sequence). V lost 3 bases and J 3 bases, leaving 15 bases between the germline ends. The CDR3 loop spans 15 amino acids. The CDR3 loop is CASSMPGRGVYEQYF. In DNA, the CDR3 is TGTGCCAGTAGTATGCCCGGCAGGGGGGTCTACGAGCAGTACTTC.

The rearrangement uses TRBV9 and TRBJ2-7; 9 bases line up with TRBD2. Germline CDR1 reads SGDLS; CDR2 reads YYNGEE. V shed 7 bases, J shed 0 bases, and the junction held 11 bases outside the gene matches. This CDR3 is 16 amino acids long. The CDR3 here is CASSPGSGGSSYEQYF. The CDR3 DNA follows: TGTGCCAGCTCACCGGGGAGCGGGGGGAGCTCCTACGAGCAGTACTTC.

This clone was counted only a few times. The chain links TRBV6-5 to TRBJ2-7, with TRBD1 matching 7 bases. This CDR3 spans 14 amino acids. Germline lookup yields CDR1 MNHEY and CDR2 SVGAGI. After removal of 2 bases from V and 3 bases from J, the junction contained 4 bases not matched to a gene. The CDR3 nucleotides are TGTGCCAGCAGTTACCGCGACAGGGTCTACGAGCAGTACTTC. It is translated as CASSYRDRVYEQYF.

This chain links TRBV6-1 with TRBJ1-4; 9 bases map to TRBD1. J gave up 8 bases and V 4 bases, and 8 bases lay outside the gene matches. The V gene's germline CDR1 is MNHNS and CDR2 SASEGT. The CDR3 is 15 amino acids. The CDR3 DNA sequence: TGTGCCAGCAGTGCCTCGCGGGGGACAGGGGAAAAACTGTTTTTT. This translates into CASSASRGTGEKLFF.

The chain recombines TRBV5-8 with TRBJ2-7, with a tentative D call TRBD1 (6 bases). V was trimmed by 2 bases and J by 0 bases, leaving 12 bases between them. This CDR3 has 15 amino acids. CDR1 is SGHTS and CDR2 is YDEGEE in the germline V gene. Written as DNA, the CDR3 is TGTGCCAGCAGCTTATGGACAGCCAGCTCCTACGAGCAGTACTTC. Protein: CASSLWTASSYEQYF.

V usage is TRBV6-6 and J usage is TRBJ1-6; the D is unclear. CDR1 is MNHNY, CDR2 SVGAGI, per germline (reference sequence). This CDR3 comprises 13 residues. With 4 bases removed from V and 9 bases from J, the gap between germline ends came to 10 bases. Here the CDR3 DNA reads TGTGCCAGCAGTTTAGAGGGCGGTTCACCCCTCCACTTT. This encodes CASSLEGGSPLHF.

The V call is TRBV5-1, the J call TRBJ2-3; D perhaps matches TRBD1 (6 bases). The germline V gene has CDR1 SGHRS and CDR2 YFSETQ. The CDR3 length is 14 residues. The V and J ends lost 5 bases and 5 bases respectively, with 15 bases between them. In nucleotides, the CDR3 is TGCGCCAGCAGTCCGACAGGCCCCGGAGATACGCAGTATTTT. The encoded protein is CASSPTGPGDTQYF.

J is TRBJ1-2 and V is TRBV6-1; D unresolved. This CDR3 is built from 14 residues. V dropped 0 bases and J dropped 7 bases, with 12 bases sitting between them. Germline assignment: CDR1 MNHNS and CDR2 SASEGT. Here the CDR3 reads CASSEARTSGGYTF. The CDR3 coding sequence is TGTGCCAGCAGTGAAGCGCGAACCTCGGGTGGCTACACCTTC.

This sequence joins TRBV6-5 and TRBJ1-6; 9 nucleotides match TRBD1. CDR1 is MNHEY and CDR2 is SVGAGI in the germline V gene. CDR3 length: 15 amino acids. V gave up 6 bases and J gave up 7 bases; unmatched junction bases: 7. In DNA form, the CDR3 reads TGTGCCAGCAGGCAACAGGGGGCCTGGAATTCACCCCTCCACTTT. Amino acid sequence: CASRQQGAWNSPLHF.

The V call is TRBV5-1, the J call TRBJ2-3; TRBD2 matches at 10 bases. This CDR3 is built from 15 residues. After removal of 4 bases from V and 3 bases from J, the junction contained 5 bases not matched to a gene. The V gene's germline CDR1 is SGHRS and CDR2 YFSETQ. The CDR3 sequence: CASSASSGGTDTQYF. DNA of the CDR3: TGCGCCAGCAGCGCCTCTAGCGGGGGAACAGATACGCAGTATTTT.

This chain connects TRBV19 to TRBJ2-3; 15 bases are a match to TRBD2. Germline assignment: CDR1 LNHDA and CDR2 SQIVND (reference sequence). With V trimmed by 4 bases and J by 2 bases, 7 bases remained unmatched. This CDR3 has 18 amino acids. CDR3 sequence: CASSTRTSGGVVTDTQYF. CDR3 DNA: TGTGCCAGTAGTACCCGGACTAGCGGGGGGGTAGTCACAGATACGCAGTATTTT.

The V gene is TRBV9, the J gene TRBJ2-3, with TRBD1 identical over 8 bases. Germline assignment: CDR1 SGDLS and CDR2 YYNGEE. The CDR3 has 17 amino acids. Germline trimming cut 4 bases from V and 3 bases from J; bases unmatched to any gene: 13. CDR3 in DNA: TGTGCCAGCAGCTCACAATCCAGGGGGCTAAGGACAGATACGCAGTATTTT. Residues: CASSSQSRGLRTDTQYF.

The CDR3 DNA is TGCGCCAGCAGCCAACCGGGGGTGAAGAGTGAAAAACTGTTTTTT. It is translated as CASSQPGVKSEKLFF. The chain recombines TRBV4-1 with TRBJ1-4, with D perhaps TRBD1 (5 bases). The CDR3 is 15 residues long. Germline V gene sequence: CDR1 MGHRA, CDR2 YSYEKL. The V and J ends lost 2 bases and 7 bases respectively, with 14 bases between them.

The chain has TRBV6-1 and TRBJ1-2; D is unclear. The V and J ends lost 8 bases and 1 base respectively, with 8 bases between them. This CDR3 spans 12 amino acids. Per the germline V gene, CDR1 is MNHNS and CDR2 is SASEGT. The CDR3 protein is CASGRDNYGYTF. CDR3 coding DNA: TGTGCCAGCGGGCGGGATAACTATGGCTACACCTTC.

The chain recombines TRBV20-1 with TRBJ1-1; unclear D gene. The CDR3 loop spans 11 amino acids. Germline CDR1 DFQATT, CDR2 SNEGSKA (reference sequence). Trimming cost V 3 bases and J 4 bases, with 6 bases left between them. The CDR3 spells CSASFSTEAFF. DNA of the CDR3: TGCAGTGCTAGTTTTAGCACTGAAGCTTTCTTT.